The entry that follows covers one T cell receptor (beta chain) sequence. The CDR3 has 16 residues. CDR1 is SGHRS, CDR2 YFSETQ, per germline. Trimming took 4 bases from V and 0 from J; bases not matched to a gene: 7. The TCRbeta library incorporated unique molecular identifiers. TCRdb re-called the PCR reads with MiXCR, one entry per CDR3 protein. This sample carries some 500,000 distinct CDR3 sequences, around 17% of them seen once, and the ten largest clones take 3.3%. The source of the sample is a study of T-cell reconstitution after alpha-beta-depleted transplantation in children. The source material was PBMCs from the stem cell graft donor, sampled from the stem cell graft. The receptor's source is a human donor who donated a stem cell graft to a child with acute lymphoblastic leukemia. The rearrangement joins TRBV5-1 to TRBJ2-3; 8 bases line up with TRBD1. CDR3 region: CASSPRTGSSTDTQYF. The CDR3 nucleotides are TGCGCCAGCAGCCCCCGGACAGGGTCTAGCACAGATACGCAGTATTTT.